This T cell receptor (beta chain) was recorded in a study of blood T cells in healthy people across ages. For this clonotype: No antigen is known for it.

Study-level points and caveats: Any changes in expanded clonotypes were possibly confounded, as donor CMV status remained unknown.

V gave up 5 bases and J gave up 0 bases, with 17 bases separating them. This CDR3 region has 17 residues. Looked up from germline, CDR1 is MNHEY and CDR2 is SVGEGT. It was with a sample-barcoded 5' primer and a J-beta primer mix that a second PCR of roughly 7 to 12 cycles was run. TCRdb called the 5' RACE reads again in MiXCR, with one record for every CDR3 protein. The sample has 780,000 or so distinct CDR3 sequences, roughly 50% seen once; the top ten hold about 38%. Those donating, healthy Caucasian individuals from Russia, were aged roughly 6 to 95. Sample: blood. V usage is TRBV6-2 or TRBV6-3 and J usage is TRBJ1-5, with TRBD1 as a possible D gene (5 bases). This clonotype was sampled from a man of 80 years or more in good health. CDR3 in amino acids: CASSPRAPGLSNQPQHF. CDR3 nucleotides: TGTGCCAGCAGTCCAAGGGCGCCAGGGCTTAGCAATCAGCCCCAGCATTTT.